These 10 T cell receptor beta chains were all obtained from the same sample, sequenced in a study of PD-1 blockade in mismatch repair-deficient tumors. The table came from immunoSEQ multiplex PCR; TCRdb's copy has only in-frame clones and leaves some out. Among some 48,000 clones listed, around 85% were seen once. Material: peripheral blood, obtained approximately 18 weeks after starting pembrolizumab. These receptors were collected from an adult with mismatch repair-deficient cancer.

J is TRBJ2-3 and V is TRBV5-1, with TRBD2 identical over 9 bases. Germline V gene lookup returns CDR1 SGHRS and CDR2 YFSETQ. CDR3 size: 16 residues. The ends lost 4 bases at V and 2 bases at J; junction bases unmatched: 8. CDR3 sequence reads: CASSTTGTSPTDTQYF. As DNA, the CDR3 is TGCGCCAGCAGCACCACCGGGACTAGCCCCACAGATACGCAGTATTTT.

The rearrangement uses TRBV7-8 and TRBJ1-4; D is undetermined. Trimming stripped 5 bases from V and 0 bases from J, with 7 bases between. This CDR3 is 14 amino acids long. The germline gives CDR1 SGHVS, CDR2 FQNEAQ. The CDR3 DNA sequence: TGTGCCAGCAGCCCTAGACCAACTAATGAAAAACTGTTTTTT. It translates to CASSPRPTNEKLFF.

V usage is TRBV13 and J usage is TRBJ1-1; tentative D call: TRBD1 (5 bases). Per the germline V gene, CDR1 is PRHDT and CDR2 is FYEKMQ (reference sequence). The CDR3 is 15 residues long. V lost 4 bases and J 3 bases, leaving 15 bases between the germline ends. CDR3 DNA: TGTGCCAGCAGCTCTAGGCGGGGGAGCGACACTGAAGCTTTCTTT. Amino acid sequence: CASSSRRGSDTEAFF. Complete variable domain (other parts from reference TRBV13 and TRBJ1-1): AAGVIQSPRHLIKEKRETATLKCYPIPRHDTVYWYQQGPGQDPQFLISFYEKMQSDKGSIPDRFSAQQFSDYHSELNMSSLELGDSALYFCASSSRRGSDTEAFFGQGTRLTVV.

V is TRBV29-1 and J is TRBJ2-3; a weak D match, TRBD1 (6 bases). Trimming removed 8 bases from V and 2 bases from J, with 17 bases in between. The CDR3 has 14 amino acids. Germline V gives CDR1 SQVTM, CDR2 ANQGSEA. The CDR3 region has the DNA TGCAGCACCCGGGGACAACCATACACAGATACGCAGTATTTT. Translated: CSTRGQPYTDTQYF.

CDR3: CAWSEMGNTEAFF. The DNA for the CDR3 is TGTGCCTGGAGTGAGATGGGGAACACTGAAGCTTTCTTT. The chain carries TRBV30 and TRBJ1-1; D is ambiguous. Germline CDR1 is GTSNPN and CDR2 is SVGIG (reference sequence). The CDR3 consists of 13 residues. The V and J ends lost 1 base and 1 base respectively, with 7 bases between them.

This clone was observed a few times. The rearrangement links TRBV15 to TRBJ2-3; 7 nucleotides line up with TRBD2. V trimming: 4 bases; J trimming: 1 base; junction bases outside the gene matches: 5. Germline V gene lookup returns CDR1 LNHNV and CDR2 YYDKDF (reference sequence). This CDR3 is built from 15 residues. The CDR3 bases are TGTGCCACCAGCAACTCGGGAGGCCGCACAGATACGCAGTATTTT. It specifies CATSNSGGRTDTQYF.

This sequence joins TRBV4-1 and TRBJ2-2; D ambiguous. CDR1 and CDR2 (germline): MGHRA, YSYEKL. The CDR3 covers 16 residues. Trimming removed 0 bases from V and 0 bases from J, with 8 bases in between. The CDR3 sequence is CASSQEIRSNTGELFF. CDR3 coding DNA: TGCGCCAGCAGCCAAGAGATCAGGTCGAACACCGGGGAGCTGTTTTTT.

This clone has more than one count but fewer than ten. This chain joins TRBV5-1 and TRBJ2-3; D ambiguous. Germline V lookup: CDR1 SGHRS, CDR2 YFSETQ. This CDR3 region has 16 residues. V was trimmed by 0 bases and J by 1 base, leaving 12 bases between them. The CDR3 loop reads CASSLAEVVGTDTQYF. CDR3 sequence (DNA): TGCGCCAGCAGCTTGGCCGAGGTTGTTGGCACAGATACGCAGTATTTT.

The sample holds a few counts of this clone. The V and J genes are TRBV7-6 and TRBJ1-1; 9 bases are a match to TRBD1. CDR3 length: 13 residues. Trimming at V came to 5 bases and at J to 5 bases, leaving 3 bases not matched to a gene. In germline, CDR1 is SGHVS, CDR2 FNYEAQ. CDR3 residues: CASSPGQGTEAFF. As DNA, the CDR3 is TGTGCCAGCAGCCCAGGACAGGGGACTGAAGCTTTCTTT. The whole variable domain, remainder taken from reference TRBV7-6 and TRBJ1-1, is GAGVSQSPRYKVTKRGQDVALRCDPISGHVSLYWYRQALGQGPEFLTYFNYEAQQDKSGLPNDRFSAERPEGSISTLTIQRTEQRDSAMYRCASSPGQGTEAFFGQGTRLTVV.

The chain uses TRBV19 and TRBJ1-1, with 7 bases fitting TRBD1. The CDR3 loop spans 12 amino acids. The germline V gene has CDR1 LNHDA and CDR2 SQIVND (reference sequence). J lost 6 bases, V lost 5 bases, and 3 bases had no gene match. The CDR3 DNA reads as TGTGCCAGTAGTTTCCAGGGGGCTGAAGCTTTCTTT. Its protein product is CASSFQGAEAFF.